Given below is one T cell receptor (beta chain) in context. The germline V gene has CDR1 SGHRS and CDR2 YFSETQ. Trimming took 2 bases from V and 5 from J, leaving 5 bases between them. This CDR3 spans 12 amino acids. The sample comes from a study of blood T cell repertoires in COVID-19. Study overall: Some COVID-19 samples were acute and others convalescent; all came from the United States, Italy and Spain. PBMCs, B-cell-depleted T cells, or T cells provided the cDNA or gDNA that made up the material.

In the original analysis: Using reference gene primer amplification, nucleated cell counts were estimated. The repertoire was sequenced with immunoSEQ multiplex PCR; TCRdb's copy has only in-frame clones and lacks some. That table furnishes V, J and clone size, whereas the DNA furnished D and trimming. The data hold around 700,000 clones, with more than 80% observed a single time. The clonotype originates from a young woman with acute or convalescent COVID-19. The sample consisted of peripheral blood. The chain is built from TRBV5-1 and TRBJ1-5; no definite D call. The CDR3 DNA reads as TGCGCCAGCAGCTTATTATATCAGCCCCAGCATTTT. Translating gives CASSLLYQPQHF.